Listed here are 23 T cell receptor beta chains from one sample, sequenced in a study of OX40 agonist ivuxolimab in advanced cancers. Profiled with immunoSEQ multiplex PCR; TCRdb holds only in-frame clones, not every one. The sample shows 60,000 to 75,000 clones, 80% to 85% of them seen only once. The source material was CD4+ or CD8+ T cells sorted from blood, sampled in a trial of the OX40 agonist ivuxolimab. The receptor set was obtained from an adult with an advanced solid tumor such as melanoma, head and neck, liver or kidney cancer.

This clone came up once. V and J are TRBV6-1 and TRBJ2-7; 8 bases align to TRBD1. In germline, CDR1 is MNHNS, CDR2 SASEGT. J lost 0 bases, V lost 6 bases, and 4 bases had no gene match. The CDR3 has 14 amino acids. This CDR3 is CASSLDRDSYEQYF. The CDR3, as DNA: TGTGCCAGCAGCCTGGACAGGGACTCCTACGAGCAGTACTTC.

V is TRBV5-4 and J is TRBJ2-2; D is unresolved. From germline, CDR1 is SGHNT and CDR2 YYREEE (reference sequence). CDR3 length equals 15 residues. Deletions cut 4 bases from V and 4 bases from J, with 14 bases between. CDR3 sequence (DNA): TGTGCCAGCAGCCCTACGCGTGAGTTCACCGGGGAGCTGTTTTTT. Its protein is CASSPTREFTGELFF.

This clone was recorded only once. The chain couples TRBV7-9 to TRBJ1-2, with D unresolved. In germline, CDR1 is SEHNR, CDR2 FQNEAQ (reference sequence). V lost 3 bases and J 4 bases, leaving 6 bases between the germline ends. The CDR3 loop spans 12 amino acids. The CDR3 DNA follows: TGTGCCAGCAGCTTGGACGTCTATGGCTACACCTTC. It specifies CASSLDVYGYTF. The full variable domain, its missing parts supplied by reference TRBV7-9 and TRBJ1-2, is DTGVSQNPRHKITKRGQNVTFRCDPISEHNRLYWYRQTLGQGPEFLTYFQNEAQLEKSRLLSDRFSAERPKGSFSTLEIQRTEQGDSAMYLCASSLDVYGYTFGSGTRLTVV.

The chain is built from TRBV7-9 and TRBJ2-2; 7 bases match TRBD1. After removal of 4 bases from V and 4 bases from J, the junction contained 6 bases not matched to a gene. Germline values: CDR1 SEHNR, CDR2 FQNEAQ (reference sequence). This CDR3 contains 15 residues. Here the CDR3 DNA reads TGTGCCAGCAGCTCGAGACAGGGAGCCACCGGGGAGCTGTTTTTT. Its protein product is CASSSRQGATGELFF.

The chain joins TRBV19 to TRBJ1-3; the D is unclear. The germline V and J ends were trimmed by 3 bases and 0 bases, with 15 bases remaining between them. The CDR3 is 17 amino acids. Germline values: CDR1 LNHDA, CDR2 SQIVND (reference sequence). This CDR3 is CASSIFSDFSSGNTIYF. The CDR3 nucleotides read TGTGCCAGTAGTATTTTTTCGGATTTTTCCTCTGGAAACACCATATATTTT.

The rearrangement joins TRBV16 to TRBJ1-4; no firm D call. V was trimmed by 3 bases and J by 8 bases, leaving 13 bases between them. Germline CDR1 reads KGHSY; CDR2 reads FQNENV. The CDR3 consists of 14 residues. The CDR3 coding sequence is TGTGCCAGCAGCCACCCCAGGACGGGGGAAAAACTGTTTTTT. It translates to CASSHPRTGEKLFF.

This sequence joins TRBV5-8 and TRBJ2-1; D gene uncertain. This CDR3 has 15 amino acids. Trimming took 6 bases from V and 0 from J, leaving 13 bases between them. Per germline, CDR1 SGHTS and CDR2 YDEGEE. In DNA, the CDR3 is TGTGCCAGCACCATCAGGTATAGCTCCTACAATGAGCAGTTCTTC. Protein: CASTIRYSSYNEQFF.

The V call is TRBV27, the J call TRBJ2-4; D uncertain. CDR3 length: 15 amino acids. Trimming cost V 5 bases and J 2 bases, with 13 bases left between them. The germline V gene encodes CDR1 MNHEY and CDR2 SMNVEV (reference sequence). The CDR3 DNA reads TGTGCCAGCAGTCCGTTGGTTGGGTCCAAAAACATTCAGTACTTC. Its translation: CASSPLVGSKNIQYF.

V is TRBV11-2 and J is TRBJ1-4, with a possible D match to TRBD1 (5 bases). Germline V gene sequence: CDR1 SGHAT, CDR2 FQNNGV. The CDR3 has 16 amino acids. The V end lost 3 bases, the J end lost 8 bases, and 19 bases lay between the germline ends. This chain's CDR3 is CASSFTGDQGLEKLFF. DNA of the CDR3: TGTGCCAGCAGCTTCACGGGTGATCAGGGTTTGGAAAAACTGTTTTTT.

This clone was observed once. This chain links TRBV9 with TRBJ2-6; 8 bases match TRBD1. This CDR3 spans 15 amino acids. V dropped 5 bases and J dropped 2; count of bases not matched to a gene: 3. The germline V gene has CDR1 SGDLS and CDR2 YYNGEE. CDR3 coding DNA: TGTGCCAGCAGTCAACAGGGGGCTGGGGCCAACGTCCTGACTTTC. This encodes CASSQQGAGANVLTF.

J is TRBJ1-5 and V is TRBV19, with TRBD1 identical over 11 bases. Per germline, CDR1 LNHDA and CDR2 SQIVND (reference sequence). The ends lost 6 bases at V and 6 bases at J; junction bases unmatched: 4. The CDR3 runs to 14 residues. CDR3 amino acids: CASSRTGGFQPQHF. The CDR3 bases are TGTGCCAGTAGCAGGACAGGGGGCTTTCAGCCCCAGCATTTT.

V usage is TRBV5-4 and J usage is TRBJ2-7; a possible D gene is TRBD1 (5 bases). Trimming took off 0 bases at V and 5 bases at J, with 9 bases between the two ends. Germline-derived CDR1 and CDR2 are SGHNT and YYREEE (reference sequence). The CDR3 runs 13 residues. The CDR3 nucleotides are TGTGCCAGCAGCTTGGACCTAGGGGACGAGCAGTACTTC. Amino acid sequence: CASSLDLGDEQYF. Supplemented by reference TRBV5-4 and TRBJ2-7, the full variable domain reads ETGVTQSPTHLIKTRGQQVTLRCSSQSGHNTVSWYQQALGQGPQFIFQYYREEENGRGNFPPRFSGLQFPNYSSELNVNALELDDSALYLCASSLDLGDEQYFGPGTRLTVT.

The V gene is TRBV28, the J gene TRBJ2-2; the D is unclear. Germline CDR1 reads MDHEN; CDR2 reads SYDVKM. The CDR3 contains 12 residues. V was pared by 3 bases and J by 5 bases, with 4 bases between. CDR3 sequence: CASSFWTGELFF. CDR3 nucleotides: TGTGCCAGCAGTTTCTGGACCGGGGAGCTGTTTTTT.

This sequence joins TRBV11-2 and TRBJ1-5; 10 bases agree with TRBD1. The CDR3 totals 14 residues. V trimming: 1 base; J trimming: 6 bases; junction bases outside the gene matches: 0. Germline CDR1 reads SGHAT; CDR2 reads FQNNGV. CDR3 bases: TGTGCCAGCAGCTTAGGGACAGGGGGTCAGCCCCAGCATTTT. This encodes CASSLGTGGQPQHF.

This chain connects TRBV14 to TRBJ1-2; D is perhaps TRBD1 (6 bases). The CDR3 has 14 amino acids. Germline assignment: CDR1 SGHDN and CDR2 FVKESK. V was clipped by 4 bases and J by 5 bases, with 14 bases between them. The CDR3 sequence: CASSPGGAGYGYTF. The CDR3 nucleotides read TGTGCCAGCAGCCCCGGGGGGGCAGGATATGGCTACACCTTC.

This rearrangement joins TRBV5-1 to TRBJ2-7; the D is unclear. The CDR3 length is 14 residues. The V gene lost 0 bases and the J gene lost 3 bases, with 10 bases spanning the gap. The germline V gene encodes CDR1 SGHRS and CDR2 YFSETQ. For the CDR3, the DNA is TGCGCCAGCAGCTTGGATGGGGAACGCTACGAGCAGTACTTC. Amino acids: CASSLDGERYEQYF.

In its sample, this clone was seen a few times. The CDR3 sequence is CASRPLIPEDQPQHF. The CDR3 bases are TGTGCCAGCAGGCCTCTGATCCCCGAGGATCAGCCCCAGCATTTT. This chain uses TRBV27 with TRBJ1-5, with D hard to call. This CDR3 contains 15 residues. Germline CDR1 is MNHEY and CDR2 is SMNVEV (reference sequence). The V gene lost 6 bases and the J gene lost 5 bases, with 17 bases spanning the gap.

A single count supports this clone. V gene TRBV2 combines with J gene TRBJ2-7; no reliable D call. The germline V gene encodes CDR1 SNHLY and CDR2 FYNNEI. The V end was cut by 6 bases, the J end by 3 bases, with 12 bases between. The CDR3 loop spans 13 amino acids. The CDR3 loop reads CASRETVYYEQYF. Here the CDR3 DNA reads TGTGCCAGCAGGGAGACGGTATACTACGAGCAGTACTTC.

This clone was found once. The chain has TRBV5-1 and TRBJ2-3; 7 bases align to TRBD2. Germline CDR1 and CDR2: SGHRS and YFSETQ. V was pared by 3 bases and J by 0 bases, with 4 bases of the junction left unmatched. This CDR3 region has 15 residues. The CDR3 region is CASSWEGRSTDTQYF. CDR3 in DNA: TGCGCCAGCAGCTGGGAGGGGCGAAGCACAGATACGCAGTATTTT.

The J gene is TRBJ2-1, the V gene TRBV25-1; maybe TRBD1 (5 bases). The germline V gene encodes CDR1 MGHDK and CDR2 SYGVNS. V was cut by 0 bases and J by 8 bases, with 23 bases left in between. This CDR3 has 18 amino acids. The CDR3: CASSEYKGSIYVGHEQFF. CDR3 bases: TGTGCCAGCAGTGAATATAAGGGGTCGATTTACGTGGGGCATGAGCAGTTCTTC.

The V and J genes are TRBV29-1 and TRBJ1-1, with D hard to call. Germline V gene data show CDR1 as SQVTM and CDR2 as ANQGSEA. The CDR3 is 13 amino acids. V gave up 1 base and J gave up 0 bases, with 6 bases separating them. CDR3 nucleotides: TGCAGCGTTGAAGGTCGCCTGAACACTGAAGCTTTCTTT. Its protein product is CSVEGRLNTEAFF.

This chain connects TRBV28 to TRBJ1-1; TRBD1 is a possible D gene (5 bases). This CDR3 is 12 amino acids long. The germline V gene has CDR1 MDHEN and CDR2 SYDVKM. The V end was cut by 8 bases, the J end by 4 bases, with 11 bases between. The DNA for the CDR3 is TGTGCCAGCTCAGGGTTGGGCACTGAAGCTTTCTTT. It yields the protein CASSGLGTEAFF.

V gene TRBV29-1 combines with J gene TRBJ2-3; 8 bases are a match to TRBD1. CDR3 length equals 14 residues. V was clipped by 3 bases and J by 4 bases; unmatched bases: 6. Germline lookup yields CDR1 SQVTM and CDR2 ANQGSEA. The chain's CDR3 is CSVEGQVHADTQYF. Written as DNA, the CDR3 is TGCAGCGTTGAGGGACAGGTACACGCAGATACGCAGTATTTT.